This paragraph covers one T cell receptor (beta chain) sequence. The antigen remains unidentified. These data originate in a study of shared clonotypes between healthy human individuals. General study findings and limits: When naive CD4 clonotypes were compared across a handful of donors, approximately 5% were shared. Few donors limited the genetic and exposure-history diversity represented.

Sorted-subset replicate PCRs used around 200 ng of genomic DNA. This amount corresponded to 25,000 to 30,000 T cell genomes. Authors' processing steps: Junction-only immunoSEQ data arrived without quality scores, meaning filtering differed. Some clones are missing from TCRdb's copy, which holds only in-frame ones; the method was immunoSEQ multiplex PCR. Clone size and V and J calls were adopted from that table, with D and trimming inferred from the DNA. The sample lists about 2,200,000 clones, about 92% occurring once. Only CD45RO-negative cells positively selected for CCR7 counted as naive CD8 cells, so terminally differentiated effector memory CD45RA+ cells were excluded. Germline CDR1 is MDHEN and CDR2 is SYDVKM. Trimming removed 6 bases from V and 1 base from J, with 15 bases in between. The CDR3 has 15 residues.

This rearrangement joins TRBV28 to TRBJ2-5; tentative D call: TRBD1 (6 bases). Sequenced material: naive CD8+ T cells from PBMCs. The sequence derives from a man aged 18 to 30 in good health. Some clones in this sample may be carry-over from other donors' samples. CDR3 amino acids: CASRPRTARQETQYF. CDR3 DNA sequence: TGTGCCAGCAGACCCAGGACAGCTCGCCAAGAGACCCAGTACTTC.